The rows below give T cell receptor beta chains drawn from one sample of a study of T cells after yellow fever vaccination. TCRdb reprocessed the 5' RACE reads via MiXCR and lists one record per CDR3 protein. The table has about 340,000 distinct CDR3 sequences, around an eighth seen once; the top ten hold 2.5% to 3.5%. The specimen comprised CD4+ T cells sorted from PBMCs, sampled 15 days after the yellow fever booster vaccination. All receptors come from a man in his late teens or twenties who received the YFV17D yellow fever vaccine. Both conserved end residues are part of each CDR3. The D gene is left open where the match is weak. Rows may omit the clone size; those that give it use once, few, many or a size class.

j_call d_call clone_size v_call cdr3_aa cdr3_nt
TRBJ2-2 NA few TRBV7-2 CASSLNRKGELFF TGTGCCAGCAGCTTAAACCGTAAGGGGGAGCTGTTTTTT
TRBJ2-5 NA few TRBV18 CASSPTIQETQYF TGTGCCAGCTCGCCGACTATCCAAGAGACCCAGTACTTC
TRBJ1-2 NA NA TRBV5-1 CASSLGSGNQDYGYTF TGCGCCAGCAGCTTGGGTAGTGGGAACCAAGATTATGGCTACACCTTC
TRBJ2-2 TRBD2 few TRBV6-5 CASIAGGANTGELFF TGTGCCAGCATAGCGGGCGGGGCGAACACCGGGGAGCTGTTTTTT
TRBJ1-5 TRBD1 many TRBV3-1 CASSQSDRGFGQPQHF TGTGCCAGCAGCCAGTCCGACAGGGGCTTTGGACAGCCCCAGCATTTT
TRBJ2-4 NA many TRBV12-3/TRBV12-4 CASTLGAQSTNIQYF TGTGCCAGCACCTTGGGAGCACAGTCCACAAACATTCAGTACTTC
TRBJ2-5 NA few TRBV7-2 CASSPNGGPLQETQYF TGTGCCAGCAGCCCTAACGGCGGACCCCTCCAAGAGACCCAGTACTTC
TRBJ2-3 TRBD2 few TRBV2 CASSVLAGGTDTQYF TGTGCCAGCAGTGTGTTAGCGGGGGGCACAGATACGCAGTATTTT
TRBJ2-2 TRBD2 NA TRBV12-3/TRBV12-4 CASSLVGSRDYLNTGELFF TGTGCCAGCAGTTTAGTCGGTTCGCGGGACTATCTGAACACCGGGGAGCTGTTTTTT
TRBJ1-3 NA NA TRBV19 CASSSQGLGNTIYF TGTGCCAGTAGTTCGCAGGGTCTTGGAAACACCATATATTTT
TRBJ1-5 NA few TRBV20-1 CSARWAGGQPQHF TGCAGTGCTAGATGGGCAGGAGGGCAGCCCCAGCATTTT
TRBJ1-5 TRBD1 NA TRBV18 CASSPGTGDSNQPQHF TGTGCCAGCTCACCTGGGACAGGGGATAGCAATCAGCCCCAGCATTTT
TRBJ2-3 NA few TRBV6-5 CASSQTRNGRTDTQYF TGTGCCAGCAGCCAAACTAGAAACGGGCGCACAGATACGCAGTATTTT
TRBJ2-3 NA NA TRBV4-2 CASSHGVRGTDTQYF TGTGCCAGCAGCCATGGCGTCCGGGGCACAGATACGCAGTATTTT
TRBJ2-5 TRBD2 NA TRBV7-2 CASSFSGSGVETQYF TGTGCCAGCAGCTTCTCTGGTAGCGGGGTCGAGACCCAGTACTTC
TRBJ2-3 NA NA TRBV20-1 CSASIGEDTQYF TGCAGTGCGAGTATAGGTGAAGATACGCAGTATTTT
TRBJ2-5 TRBD1 few TRBV18 CASSPRTGGFETQYF TGTGCCAGCTCACCACGAACAGGGGGCTTTGAGACCCAGTACTTC
TRBJ1-3 NA NA TRBV7-6 CASGRGQNTHSGNTIYF TGTGCCAGCGGGCGAGGACAGAATACCCACTCTGGAAACACCATATATTTT
TRBJ2-4 NA many TRBV6-2/TRBV6-3 CAVNKPGANYIQYF TGTGCCGTCAACAAGCCGGGGGCAAACTACATTCAGTACTTC
TRBJ1-1 NA few TRBV5-6 CASSLRQPPTEAFF TGTGCCAGCAGCTTGCGACAGCCCCCCACTGAAGCTTTCTTT
TRBJ1-5 NA NA TRBV11-2 CASSLTYAQPQHF TGTGCCAGCAGCTTAACGTACGCTCAGCCCCAGCATTTT
TRBJ1-4 TRBD1 NA TRBV20-1 CSALDRGGEKLFF TGCAGTGCTCTCGACAGGGGCGGTGAAAAACTGTTTTTT
TRBJ2-5 NA many TRBV29-1 CSVERRGGSWFKRYF TGCAGCGTTGAAAGAAGGGGGGGCAGTTGGTTCAAGAGGTACTTC
TRBJ2-4 TRBD1 few TRBV3-1 CASSPSGTGAVIQYF TGTGCCAGCAGCCCTTCCGGGACAGGGGCCGTCATTCAGTACTTC
TRBJ2-3 NA NA TRBV20-1 CSARDQSRGDTQYF TGCAGTGCTAGAGATCAGTCTAGGGGAGATACGCAGTATTTT
TRBJ2-5 NA many TRBV5-1 CASSWTVQETQYF TGCGCCAGCAGCTGGACGGTACAAGAGACCCAGTACTTC
TRBJ2-5 TRBD1 few TRBV11-2 CASSPTTGGGETQYF TGTGCCAGCAGCCCTACGACAGGGGGTGGGGAGACCCAGTACTTC
TRBJ1-1 NA NA TRBV7-3 CASSFGIYTEAFF TGTGCCAGCAGCTTCGGAATTTACACTGAAGCTTTCTTT
TRBJ1-6 NA few TRBV5-1 CASSLVPDPPHSPLHF TGCGCCAGCAGCTTGGTGCCGGATCCCCCCCATTCACCCCTCCACTTT
TRBJ2-7 NA many TRBV12-3/TRBV12-4 CASSLGQAAYEQYF TGTGCCAGCAGTTTAGGACAGGCCGCCTACGAGCAGTACTTC
TRBJ2-2 NA many TRBV5-1 CASSLSTEGTGELFF TGCGCCAGCAGCCTAAGTACAGAAGGGACCGGGGAGCTGTTTTTT
TRBJ1-2 NA few TRBV6-2/TRBV6-3 CASSYLSGYTF TGTGCCAGCAGTTATCTCTCCGGCTACACCTTC
TRBJ2-3 TRBD2 NA TRBV4-2 CASSQGLAGGDTQYF TGTGCCAGCAGCCAGGGACTAGCGGGGGGAGATACGCAGTATTTT
TRBJ2-1 TRBD2 NA TRBV7-2 CASSFSSGGHEQFF TGTGCCAGCAGCTTCTCTAGCGGTGGGCATGAGCAGTTCTTC
TRBJ1-4 NA NA TRBV7-9 CASSFEGGNEKLFF TGTGCCAGCAGCTTCGAGGGGGGGAATGAAAAACTGTTTTTT